This T cell receptor beta chain was recovered during a study of OX40 agonist ivuxolimab in advanced cancers. Study at large: Patients got intravenous ivuxolimab at 0.01 to 10 mg/kg every 2 weeks.

CDR1 and CDR2 (germline): MNHEY, SMNVEV (reference sequence). V trimming: 10 bases; J trimming: 4 bases; junction bases outside the gene matches: 2. The CDR3 totals 14 residues. At baseline, cycle 4 day 1, and cycle 7 day 1, blood was sampled. The data were produced by immunoSEQ multiplex PCR, yet TCRdb's version contains in-frame clones alone and is incomplete. The sample includes more than 95,000 clones, roughly 90% of them seen just once. The input for sequencing was CD4+ or CD8+ T cells sorted from blood, taken in a trial of the OX40 agonist ivuxolimab. This clonotype was sampled from an adult with an advanced solid tumor such as melanoma, head and neck, liver or kidney cancer. The chain employs TRBV27 and TRBJ2-2; the match to TRBD2 covers 14 bases. The CDR3 sequence: CATGLAGGTGELFF. DNA of the CDR3: TGTGCCACCGGACTAGCGGGGGGCACCGGGGAGCTGTTTTTT.